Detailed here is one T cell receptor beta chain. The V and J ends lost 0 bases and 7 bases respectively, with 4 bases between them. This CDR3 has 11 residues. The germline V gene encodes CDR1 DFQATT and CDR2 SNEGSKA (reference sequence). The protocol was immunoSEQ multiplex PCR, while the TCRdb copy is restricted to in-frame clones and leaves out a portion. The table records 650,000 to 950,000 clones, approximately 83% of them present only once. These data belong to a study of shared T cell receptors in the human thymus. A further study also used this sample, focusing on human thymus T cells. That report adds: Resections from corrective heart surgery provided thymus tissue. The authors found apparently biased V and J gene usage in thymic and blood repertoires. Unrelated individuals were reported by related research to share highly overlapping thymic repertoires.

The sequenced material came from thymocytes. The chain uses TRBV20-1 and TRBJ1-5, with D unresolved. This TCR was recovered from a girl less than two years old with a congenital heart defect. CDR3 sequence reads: CSARDSQPQHF. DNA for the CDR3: TGCAGTGCTAGAGATAGCCAGCCCCAGCATTTT.